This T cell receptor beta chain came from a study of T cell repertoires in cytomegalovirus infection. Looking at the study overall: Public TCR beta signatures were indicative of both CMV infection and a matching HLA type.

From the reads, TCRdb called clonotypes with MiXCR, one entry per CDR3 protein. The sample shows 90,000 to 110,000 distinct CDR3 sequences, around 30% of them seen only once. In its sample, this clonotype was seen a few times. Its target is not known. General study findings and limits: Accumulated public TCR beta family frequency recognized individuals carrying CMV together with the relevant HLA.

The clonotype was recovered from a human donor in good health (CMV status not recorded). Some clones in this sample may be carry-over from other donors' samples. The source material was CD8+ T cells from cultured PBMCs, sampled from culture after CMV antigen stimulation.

CDR3: CASSLGEAIDYEQYF. CDR3 nucleotides: TGTGCCAGCAGCTTAGGCGAGGCCATAGACTACGAGCAGTACTTC. This chain joins TRBV7-4 and TRBJ2-7, with D unresolved. This CDR3 region has 15 residues. The germline V gene encodes CDR1 SGHVT and CDR2 SQSDAQ. Trimming cost V 1 base and J 3 bases, with 13 bases left between them.